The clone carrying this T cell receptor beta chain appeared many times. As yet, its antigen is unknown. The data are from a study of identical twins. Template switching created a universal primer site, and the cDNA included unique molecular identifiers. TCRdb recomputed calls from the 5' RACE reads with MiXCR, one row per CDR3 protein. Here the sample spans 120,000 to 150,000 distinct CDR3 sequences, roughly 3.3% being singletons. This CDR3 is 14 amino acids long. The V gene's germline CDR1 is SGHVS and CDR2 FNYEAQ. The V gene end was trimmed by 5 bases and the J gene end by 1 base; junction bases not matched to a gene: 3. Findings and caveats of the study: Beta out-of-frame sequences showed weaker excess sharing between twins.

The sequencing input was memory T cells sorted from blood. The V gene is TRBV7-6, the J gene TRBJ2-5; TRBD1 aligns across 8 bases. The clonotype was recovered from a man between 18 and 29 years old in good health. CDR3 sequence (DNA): TGTGCCAGCAGCCGGACAGGGACCCAAGAGACCCAGTACTTC. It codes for CASSRTGTQETQYF.